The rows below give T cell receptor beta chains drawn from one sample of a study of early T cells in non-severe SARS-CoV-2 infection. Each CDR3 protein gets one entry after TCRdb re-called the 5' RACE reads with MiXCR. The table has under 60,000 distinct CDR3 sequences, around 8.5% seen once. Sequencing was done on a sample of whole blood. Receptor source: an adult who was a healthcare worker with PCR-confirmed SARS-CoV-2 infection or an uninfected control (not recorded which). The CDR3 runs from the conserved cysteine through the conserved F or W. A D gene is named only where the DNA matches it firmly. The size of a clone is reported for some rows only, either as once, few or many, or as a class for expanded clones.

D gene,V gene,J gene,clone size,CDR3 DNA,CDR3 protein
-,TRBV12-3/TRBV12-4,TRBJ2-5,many,TGTGCCAGCAGTTTCACAGGAAGGCAAGAGACCCAGTACTTC,CASSFTGRQETQYF
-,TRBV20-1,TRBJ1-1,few,TGCAGTGCTAGTCTACAGGGGAACACTGAAGCTTTCTTT,CSASLQGNTEAFF
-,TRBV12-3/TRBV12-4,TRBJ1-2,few,TGTGCCAGCAGTTTGGCACAGGACTATGGCTACACCTTC,CASSLAQDYGYTF
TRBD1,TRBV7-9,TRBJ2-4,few,TGTGCCAGCAGCTTAACGGACAGGAAAAACATTCAGTACTTC,CASSLTDRKNIQYF
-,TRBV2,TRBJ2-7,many,TGTGCCAGCAGTGAAGCGCTTCCAGGGGTGGGCTCCTACGAGCAGTACTTC,CASSEALPGVGSYEQYF
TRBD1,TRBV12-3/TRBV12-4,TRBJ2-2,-,TGTGCCAGCAGTCCCCCGGGACAGTTGGGGGCCGGGGAGCTGTTTTTT,CASSPPGQLGAGELFF
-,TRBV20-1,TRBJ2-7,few,TGCAGTGCAGTGAGGCAGGGAGGAAAGTACTTC,CSAVRQGGKYF
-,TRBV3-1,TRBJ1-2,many,TGTGCCAGCAGCCAAGAGGGCAGGCGTCTTGGCTACACCTTC,CASSQEGRRLGYTF
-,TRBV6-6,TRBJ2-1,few,TGTGCCAGCAGTTACCCGGGGGTCGATGAGCAGTTCTTC,CASSYPGVDEQFF
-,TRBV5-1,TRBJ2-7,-,TGCGCCAGCAGCTTGGGCCATAGCTCCTACGAGCAGTACTTC,CASSLGHSSYEQYF
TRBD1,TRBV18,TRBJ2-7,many,TGTGCCAGCTCCCCCGGGACAGGGCAGTTAGGGTACGAGCAGTACTTC,CASSPGTGQLGYEQYF
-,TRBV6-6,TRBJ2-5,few,TGTGCCAGCAGTGACCGGGACGGGCAGTACCAAGAGACCCAGTACTTC,CASSDRDGQYQETQYF
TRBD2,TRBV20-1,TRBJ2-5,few,TGCAGTGCGACGTGGGGGGGTCAAGAGACCCAGTACTTC,CSATWGGQETQYF
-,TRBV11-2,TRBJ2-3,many,TGTGCCAGCAGCGTAATACCCTTGACAGATACGCAGTATTTT,CASSVIPLTDTQYF
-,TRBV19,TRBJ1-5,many,TGTGCCAGCAAGGCCCCAGCGGATCAGCCCCAGCATTTT,CASKAPADQPQHF
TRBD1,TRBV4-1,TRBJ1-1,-,TGCGCCAGCAGCCGGTCGGACAGGGTTTACACTGAAGCTTTCTTT,CASSRSDRVYTEAFF
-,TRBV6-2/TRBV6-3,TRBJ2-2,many,TGTGCCAGCAGTTACTTTCAGGGAGCGGGGGAGCTGTTTTTT,CASSYFQGAGELFF
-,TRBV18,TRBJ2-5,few,TGTGCCAGCTCACCACGTCAAGAGACCCAGTACTTC,CASSPRQETQYF
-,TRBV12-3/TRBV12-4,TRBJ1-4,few,TGTGCCAGCAGTCGGGCCCCGCGGGATGAAAAACTGTTTTTT,CASSRAPRDEKLFF
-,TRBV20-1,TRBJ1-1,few,TGCAGTGCAGGTCGCGCCGGTCCTGGTGCTTTCTTT,CSAGRAGPGAFF
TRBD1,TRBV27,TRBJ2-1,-,TGTGCCAGCAGCACGGGACAGTCCCACAATGAGCAGTTCTTC,CASSTGQSHNEQFF
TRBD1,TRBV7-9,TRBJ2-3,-,TGTGCCAGCAGCTCTGGACAGGGAGCGGCAGATACGCAGTATTTT,CASSSGQGAADTQYF
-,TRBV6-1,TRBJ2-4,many,TGTGCCAGCAGTGAGACAGGAGCGAAACTAGCCAAAAACATTCAGTACTTC,CASSETGAKLAKNIQYF
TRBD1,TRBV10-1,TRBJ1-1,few,TGCGCCAGCAGCGGGGGACAGGGGACTGAAGCTTTCTTT,CASSGGQGTEAFF
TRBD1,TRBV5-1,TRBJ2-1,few,TGCGCCAGCAGCTCCGGGACAGGGGCCTATGAGCAGTTCTTC,CASSSGTGAYEQFF
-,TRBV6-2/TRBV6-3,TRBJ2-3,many,TGTGCCAGCAGTTACGGACGGTTCCGCACAGATACGCAGTATTTT,CASSYGRFRTDTQYF
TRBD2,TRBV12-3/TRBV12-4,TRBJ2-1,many,TGTGCCAGCAGTTCAGGACTAGCGGGGGTCCACTCCTACAATGAGCAGTTCTTC,CASSSGLAGVHSYNEQFF
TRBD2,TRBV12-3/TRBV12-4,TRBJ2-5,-,TGTGCCAGCAGCCCGGGACTAGAACAGACCCAGTACTTC,CASSPGLEQTQYF
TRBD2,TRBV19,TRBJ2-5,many,TGTGCCAGTAGTGCGATTGGGACTAGCGGGGGACAAGAGACCCAGTACTTC,CASSAIGTSGGQETQYF
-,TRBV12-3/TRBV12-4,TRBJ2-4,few,TGTGCCAGCAGTTTTGGGGGGGGGCCAGCCAAAAACATTCAGTACTTC,CASSFGGGPAKNIQYF
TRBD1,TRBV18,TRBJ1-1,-,TGTGCCAGCCACCACCGGGGGGACAGGGGGAATCGGATGAACACTGAAGCTTTCTTT,CASHHRGDRGNRMNTEAFF
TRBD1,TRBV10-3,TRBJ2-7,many,TGTGCCATCTCCAAGGGACAGGGGGCTTACGAGCAGTACTTC,CAISKGQGAYEQYF
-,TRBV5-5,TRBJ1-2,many,TGTGCCAGCAGCTTGAGACCGCGAGCTAACTATGGCTACACCTTC,CASSLRPRANYGYTF
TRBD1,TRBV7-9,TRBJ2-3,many,TGTGCCAGCAGCCAGACCACAGGGGGAACAGATACGCAGTATTTT,CASSQTTGGTDTQYF
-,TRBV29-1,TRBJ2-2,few,TGCAGCGTCACACAGGGAAAGAACACCGGGGAGCTGTTTTTT,CSVTQGKNTGELFF
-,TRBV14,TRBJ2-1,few,TGTGCCAGCAGCCAAGATCGAGGGGGGGCCTACAATGAGCAGTTCTTC,CASSQDRGGAYNEQFF
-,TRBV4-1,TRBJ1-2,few,TGCGCCAGCAGCCAAGACAGCACCAACTATGGCTACACCTTC,CASSQDSTNYGYTF
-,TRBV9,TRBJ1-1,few,TGTGCCAGCAGCTATGTCACGGGCACTGAAGCTTTCTTT,CASSYVTGTEAFF
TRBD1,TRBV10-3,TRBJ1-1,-,TGTGCCATCAGGAGACAGGGGGCTAGCCCTGAAGCTTTCTTT,CAIRRQGASPEAFF
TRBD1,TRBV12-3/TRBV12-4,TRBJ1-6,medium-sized,TGTGCCAGCAGTCCAGGGGGCGGTGGATCACCCCTCCACTTT,CASSPGGGGSPLHF
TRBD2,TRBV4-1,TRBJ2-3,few,TGCGCCAGCAGCCAAGGACTGGTGAGAATAGCGGGGGCTCCTGGAGATACGCAGTATTTT,CASSQGLVRIAGAPGDTQYF
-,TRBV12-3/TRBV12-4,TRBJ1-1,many,TGTGCCAGCAGTCTTCCAGGGGCCGCTCTTGAAGCTTTCTTT,CASSLPGAALEAFF
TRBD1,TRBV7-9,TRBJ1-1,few,TGTGCCAGCAGCCACCGGGACAGAACCCCGATAATGCCTGAAGCTTTCTTT,CASSHRDRTPIMPEAFF
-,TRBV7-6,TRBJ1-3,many,TGTGCCAGCAGCTCACAGGTCTCTGGAAACACCATATATTTT,CASSSQVSGNTIYF
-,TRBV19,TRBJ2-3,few,TGTGCCAGTCGTCGGTCGACTACTAGCACAGATACGCAGTATTTT,CASRRSTTSTDTQYF
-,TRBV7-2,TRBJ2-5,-,TGTGCCAGCAGCTTATACCCTGAGACCCAGTACTTC,CASSLYPETQYF